Listed below are T cell receptor beta chains from one sample, sequenced in a study of response to subunit inactivated influenza vaccine. TCRdb passed the RT-PCR reads through MiXCR, listing each CDR3 protein once. The table lists about 520,000 distinct CDR3 sequences, approximately 7.3% of them singletons. The specimen was PBMCs from blood, collected less than 25 months after vaccination. These receptors were collected from a man aged 50 to 69 who received an inactivated influenza vaccine. CDR3s include the opening cysteine and the closing phenylalanine or tryptophan.

v_call	cdr3_length	j_call	cdr3_aa
TRBV20-1	14	TRBJ2-2	CSAQSQGNTGELFF
TRBV18	14	TRBJ1-1	CASSLVSGLTEAFF
TRBV5-6	18	TRBJ2-5	CASSLGHLLVGAGETQYF
TRBV4-2	16	TRBJ2-1	CASSQAGQASYNEQFF
TRBV5-6	16	TRBJ2-2	CASTSDGGGYGGELFF
TRBV7-8	14	TRBJ2-7	CASSFGRLSYEQYF
TRBV4-1	15	TRBJ2-2	CASSHHYKNTGELFF
TRBV3-1	15	TRBJ2-3	CASSPTSGYTDTQYF
TRBV6-1	14	TRBJ1-2	CASQKGETNYGYTF
TRBV9	15	TRBJ2-7	CASSPGQGHSYEQYF
TRBV3-1	13	TRBJ2-7	CASRGKGNYEQYF
TRBV3-1	12	TRBJ2-2	CASSQVSGELFF
TRBV11-3	15	TRBJ2-1	CASSLMAGGNNEQFF
TRBV5-1	13	TRBJ1-6	CASSWDWNSPLHF
TRBV20-1	11	TRBJ1-2	CSARLIYGYTF
TRBV6-2/TRBV6-3	19	TRBJ2-5	CASSSDTLQGLAGWETQYF
TRBV20-1	13	TRBJ2-1	CSARSAALREQFF
TRBV27	12	TRBJ2-7	CASSSTGWEQYF
TRBV7-2	15	TRBJ1-6	CASSLDDRLLSPLHF
TRBV5-1	14	TRBJ2-3	CASSLVGRADTQYF
TRBV11-1	18	TRBJ2-3	CASSLGTSGGFRTDTQYF
TRBV27	16	TRBJ2-2	CASGAQGPSYTGELFF
TRBV7-9	15	TRBJ2-1	CASSLEDRAVHEQFF
TRBV5-4	15	TRBJ2-7	CASSFKIRKNYEQYF
TRBV24-1	13	TRBJ2-1	CATSDKVYNEQFF
TRBV6-2/TRBV6-3	16	TRBJ2-3	CASSYSAGGLGDTQYF
TRBV5-6	14	TRBJ1-2	CASRPWTVFYGYTF
TRBV4-3	15	TRBJ2-5	CASSQDASGVETQYF
TRBV20-1	14	TRBJ1-1	CSARVPPQNTEAFF
TRBV5-6	15	TRBJ2-1	CASSEVAGSYNEQFF
TRBV6-2/TRBV6-3	15	TRBJ1-1	CASSYSRARDTEAFF
TRBV5-8	16	TRBJ1-1	CASSPTLAGMNTEAFF
TRBV4-3	12	TRBJ2-1	CASSARQGEQFF
TRBV4-3	13	TRBJ1-2	CASSQVTGGDYTF
TRBV6-5	15	TRBJ1-2	CASSYSDSGAGGYTF
TRBV6-1	15	TRBJ2-7	CASSEMAGGTYEQYF
TRBV11-2	18	TRBJ2-5	CASSSDWTSGAYSKTQYF
TRBV14	14	TRBJ1-1	CASREQGGGTEAFF
TRBV11-2	14	TRBJ2-7	CASSFLQGLLEQYF
TRBV4-2	19	TRBJ2-3	CASSQVTTSGRHSTDTQYF
TRBV20-1	14	TRBJ2-3	CSARGRTNTDTQYF
TRBV18	15	TRBJ2-3	CASSPGAASTDTQYF
TRBV6-5	12	TRBJ2-5	CASSHPLGTQYF
TRBV7-2	15	TRBJ2-7	CASSLGQTSPGEQYF
TRBV6-5	12	TRBJ1-2	CASSTGGSGYTF
TRBV7-9	13	TRBJ2-7	CASSVKEAYEQYF